A single sample is the source of the 29 T cell receptor beta chains below, sequenced in a study of CD8 T cells in ankylosing spondylitis. TCRdb called the 5' RACE reads again in MiXCR, with one record for every CDR3 protein. This sample yields hundreds of thousands of distinct CDR3 sequences, of which less than 25% are seen a single time; about 3.7% belongs to the top ten. What was sequenced was blood, either unsorted or a sorted T cell fraction (not recorded which). The receptors come from a female donor with ankylosing spondylitis or in good health (not recorded which).

V usage is TRBV20-1 and J usage is TRBJ2-5, with 9 nucleotides matching TRBD1. After removal of 1 base from V and 1 base from J, the junction contained 7 bases not matched to a gene. CDR1 and CDR2 from the germline V gene are DFQATT and SNEGSKA (reference sequence). The CDR3 consists of 16 residues. The CDR3 protein is CSARGLDRGIQETQYF. CDR3 DNA sequence: TGCAGTGCTAGAGGGTTGGACAGGGGAATCCAAGAGACCCAGTACTTC.

CDR3 in amino acids: CASSSTSGLGEQFF. CDR3 nucleotide sequence: TGTGCCAGCAGCTCTACCAGCGGTTTGGGGGAGCAGTTCTTC. The chain uses TRBV7-3 and TRBJ2-1, with D maybe TRBD2 (5 bases). The germline V gene has CDR1 SGHTA and CDR2 FQGTGA. The CDR3 sequence is 14 residues long. V lost 4 bases to trimming and J lost 10 bases, with 17 bases between them. Variable domain in full (rest from reference TRBV7-3 and TRBJ2-1): GAGVSQTPSNKVTEKGKYVELRCDPISGHTALYWYRQSLGQGPEFLIYFQGTGAADDSGLPNDRFFAVRPEGSVSTLKIQRTERGDSAVYLCASSSTSGLGEQFFGPGTRLTVL.

V gene TRBV7-2 combines with J gene TRBJ2-7; maybe TRBD1 (5 bases). The length of the CDR3 is 14 residues. V dropped 4 bases and J dropped 3 bases, with 13 bases sitting between them. Germline V gene lookup returns CDR1 SGHTA and CDR2 FQGNSA. This CDR3 is CASSSQGHNYEQYF. DNA of the CDR3: TGTGCCAGCAGCTCTCAGGGTCACAACTACGAGCAGTACTTC.

The chain couples TRBV18 to TRBJ2-5, with D possibly matching TRBD1 (8 bases). Trimming took 3 bases from V and 3 from J, leaving 17 bases between them. Germline CDR1 reads KGHSH; CDR2 reads LQKENI. The CDR3 runs 16 residues. The DNA for the CDR3 is TGTGCCAGCTCACCGAAAGGACAGGGACTAAAAGAGACCCAGTACTTC. This codes for CASSPKGQGLKETQYF.

This chain links TRBV7-2 with TRBJ2-1, with D maybe TRBD2 (6 bases). Trimming stripped 6 bases from V and 0 bases from J, with 12 bases between. This CDR3 region has 15 residues. Germline-derived CDR1 and CDR2 are SGHTA and FQGNSA. The CDR3 here is CASRGSGDSYNEQFF. DNA of the CDR3: TGTGCCAGCAGAGGTAGCGGAGACTCCTACAATGAGCAGTTCTTC.

This clonotype showed up many times. The V and J genes are TRBV7-7 and TRBJ2-1; D remains ambiguous. Germline V gives CDR1 SSHAT, CDR2 FNYEAQ (reference sequence). V dropped 5 bases and J dropped 7 bases, with 12 bases sitting between them. CDR3 size: 13 residues. As DNA, the CDR3 is TGTGCCAGCAGCGCCAGCTTGACGAATGAGCAGTTCTTC. Translated, it gives CASSASLTNEQFF.

The chain joins TRBV6-1 to TRBJ2-5; D might be TRBD2 (6 bases). V was clipped by 6 bases and J by 4 bases, with 18 bases between them. CDR3 size: 15 residues. Per the germline V gene, CDR1 is MNHNS and CDR2 is SASEGT. This chain's CDR3 is CASSATSYVRETQYF. As DNA, the CDR3 is TGTGCCAGCAGCGCTACTAGCTACGTTCGAGAGACCCAGTACTTC.

The rearrangement uses TRBV12-3 or TRBV12-4 and TRBJ2-5; 14 nucleotides match TRBD2. V gave up 11 bases and J gave up 4 bases; unmatched junction bases: 12. The CDR3 has 16 residues. Here the CDR3 DNA reads TGTGCCGGGGGTCGACTAGCGGGAGGGCCTGGAGAGACCCAGTACTTC. It yields the protein CAGGRLAGGPGETQYF.

The chain is built from TRBV20-1 and TRBJ2-5; possible D gene TRBD2, 6 bases. V was clipped by 3 bases and J by 4 bases, with 12 bases between them. Germline CDR1 is DFQATT and CDR2 is SNEGSKA (reference sequence). There are 13 residues in the CDR3. The CDR3 DNA sequence: TGCAGTGCTAGTCTTGGGCGGGGAGAGACCCAGTACTTC. It translates to CSASLGRGETQYF.

This clonotype was seen only a few times. V is TRBV9 and J is TRBJ2-7, with a tentative D call TRBD1 (6 bases). The CDR3 runs 14 residues. Trimming removed 0 bases from V and 6 bases from J, with 13 bases in between. Germline assignment: CDR1 SGDLS and CDR2 YYNGEE. The DNA for the CDR3 is TGTGCCAGCAGCGTAGAGGGCAGGGGTGGCGAGCAGTACTTC. It yields the protein CASSVEGRGGEQYF.

This sequence joins TRBV9 and TRBJ2-2, with TRBD2 as a possible D gene (5 bases). The CDR3 is made up of 14 amino acids. Germline assignment: CDR1 SGDLS and CDR2 YYNGEE. The ends were cut back, 1 base at V and 5 bases at J, with 9 bases in the middle. The CDR3 nucleotides read TGTGCCAGCAGCGTACGGGAAGGAACCGGGGAGCTGTTTTTT. Protein product: CASSVREGTGELFF.

The J gene is TRBJ2-1, the V gene TRBV4-1, with a possible D match to TRBD1 (7 bases). CDR1 and CDR2 from the germline V gene are MGHRA and YSYEKL. V was clipped by 3 bases and J by 0 bases, with 27 bases between them. The CDR3 is 21 residues long. CDR3 sequence reads: CASSHPSGGTELASSYNEQFF. CDR3 in DNA: TGCGCCAGCAGCCACCCCTCAGGGGGGACAGAGCTAGCGAGCTCCTACAATGAGCAGTTCTTC.

This clonotype was counted only a few times. The rearrangement joins TRBV11-2 to TRBJ2-1; 7 bases line up with TRBD2. Germline CDR1 is SGHAT and CDR2 is FQNNGV. Trimming cost V 3 bases and J 0 bases; bases outside gene matches: 2. This CDR3 is 15 amino acids long. The CDR3 DNA follows: TGTGCCAGCAGCTTTACGGGAGGCTCCTACAATGAGCAGTTCTTC. Encoded protein: CASSFTGGSYNEQFF.

The table lists this clonotype with a few counts. The CDR3 coding sequence is TGTGCCACCGGGGGGGTAAACACCGGGGAGCTGTTTTTT. Its translation: CATGGVNTGELFF. This chain uses TRBV6-1 with TRBJ2-2; 8 bases line up with TRBD2. The CDR3 extends over 13 amino acids. The V segment lost 10 bases and the J segment 2 bases; nucleotides outside the gene matches: 3. Germline CDR1 MNHNS, CDR2 SASEGT.

The CDR3 region has the DNA TGTGCCAGCAGCGAATCGGGCGCCCCCTCTGGAAACACCATATATTTT. It specifies CASSESGAPSGNTIYF. The chain recombines TRBV12-3 or TRBV12-4 with TRBJ1-3; D uncertain. The CDR3 consists of 16 residues. Trimming cost V 6 bases and J 0 bases, with 15 bases left between them.

This clonotype was detected only a few times. The chain links TRBV6-2 or TRBV6-3 to TRBJ1-1, with TRBD1 identical over 9 bases. The CDR3 length is 12 residues. J gave up 4 bases and V 8 bases, and 2 bases lay outside the gene matches. Germline-derived CDR1 and CDR2 are MNHEY and SVGEGT. CDR3 DNA: TGTGCCAGCTGGGACAGGGTCACTGAAGCTTTCTTT. Its translation is CASWDRVTEAFF.

The J gene is TRBJ1-4, the V gene TRBV29-1, with 9 bases that match TRBD1. CDR1 is SQVTM and CDR2 is ANQGSEA in the germline V gene. The J segment lost 5 bases and the V segment lost 8 bases, leaving 3 bases of the junction unmatched. The CDR3 is 12 amino acids. The CDR3 DNA reads as TGCAGCTGTGGGACAGGGAATGAAAAACTGTTTTTT. Translated: CSCGTGNEKLFF. Complete variable domain (other parts from reference TRBV29-1 and TRBJ1-4): SAVISQKPSRDICQRGTSLTIQCQVDSQVTMMFWYRQQPGQSLTLIATANQGSEATYESGFVIDKFPISRPNLTFSTLTVSNMSPEDSSIYLCSCGTGNEKLFFGSGTQLSVL.

This clonotype was seen at least ten times. This sequence joins TRBV29-1 and TRBJ1-2, with a possible D match to TRBD1 (5 bases). Deletions cut 5 bases from V and 7 bases from J, with 11 bases between. CDR1 is SQVTM and CDR2 is ANQGSEA in the germline V gene. CDR3 size: 11 residues. DNA for the CDR3: TGCAGCGTTCAGGCCGGGGGTGGCTACACCTTC. Translated, it gives CSVQAGGGYTF.

The genes are TRBV9 and TRBJ1-3; D gene uncertain. The CDR3 is made up of 13 amino acids. Looked up from germline, CDR1 is SGDLS and CDR2 is YYNGEE. Trimming shortened V by 3 bases and J by 3 bases, and 7 bases separated the two germline ends. The CDR3 spells CASSGPVGNTIYF. The CDR3 region has the DNA TGTGCCAGCAGCGGCCCCGTTGGAAACACCATATATTTT. The full variable domain, its missing parts supplied by reference TRBV9 and TRBJ1-3, is DSGVTQTPKHLITATGQRVTLRCSPRSGDLSVYWYQQSLDQGLQFLIQYYNGEERAKGNILERFSAQQFPDLHSELNLSSLELGDSALYFCASSGPVGNTIYFGEGSWLTVV.

This clonotype was counted ten times or more. The chain links TRBV5-5 to TRBJ2-7; 16 bases are shared with TRBD2. The CDR3 covers 16 residues. Looked up from germline, CDR1 is SGHKS and CDR2 is YYEKEE (reference sequence). Trimming removed 5 bases from V and 7 bases from J; junction bases left unmatched: 9. CDR3 DNA: TGTGCCAGCAGACCGGGACTAGCGGGAGGGCCACGGGAGCAGTACTTC. Translated, it gives CASRPGLAGGPREQYF.

The chain carries TRBV15 and TRBJ2-5; D unclear. CDR3 length: 15 amino acids. Trimming removed 0 bases at V and 1 base at J, with 9 bases between. Germline V gives CDR1 LNHNV, CDR2 YYDKDF (reference sequence). CDR3 sequence reads: CATSRDPGPQETQYF. CDR3 DNA sequence: TGTGCCACCAGCAGAGATCCGGGCCCCCAAGAGACCCAGTACTTC.

The rearrangement joins TRBV7-2 to TRBJ2-1; 9 positions match TRBD1. The CDR3 loop spans 15 amino acids. Germline V gives CDR1 SGHTA, CDR2 FQGNSA. V dropped 8 bases and J dropped 2; count of bases not matched to a gene: 7. CDR3 coding DNA: TGTGCCAGCCGTTCACGGACAGGGGCCTACAATGAGCAGTTCTTC. This codes for CASRSRTGAYNEQFF.

This clonotype has a handful of counts. The chain is built from TRBV7-2 and TRBJ2-7, with 7 bases fitting TRBD2. Germline CDR1 SGHTA, CDR2 FQGNSA. Trimming at V came to 5 bases and at J to 0 bases, leaving 7 bases not matched to a gene. This CDR3 is built from 15 residues. The CDR3, as DNA: TGTGCCAGCAGCCCGGCCAGCGGGAACTCCTACGAGCAGTACTTC. It codes for CASSPASGNSYEQYF.

A few counts support this clonotype. The gene calls are TRBV7-2 and TRBJ2-1, with unresolved D. The CDR3 covers 15 residues. The germline V and J ends were trimmed by 0 bases and 4 bases, with 10 bases remaining between them. Germline loops: CDR1 SGHTA, CDR2 FQGNSA. In DNA form, the CDR3 reads TGTGCCAGCAGCTTAGCGCAACAGCCTTACAATGAGCAGTTCTTC. Its protein is CASSLAQQPYNEQFF.

This clonotype was seen repeatedly, ten times or more. This chain links TRBV5-1 with TRBJ1-1, with 10 bases aligning to TRBD1. J gave up 3 bases and V 3 bases, and 5 bases lay outside the gene matches. CDR1 is SGHRS, CDR2 YFSETQ, per germline. There are 15 residues in the CDR3. CDR3 nucleotides: TGCGCCAGCAGCTACGCCGGGACAGGGGACACTGAAGCTTTCTTT. Translated, it gives CASSYAGTGDTEAFF.

The chain is built from TRBV5-1 and TRBJ1-1; 7 positions agree with TRBD1. CDR3 length: 16 amino acids. Trimming removed 4 bases from V and 4 bases from J; junction bases left unmatched: 13. From germline, CDR1 is SGHRS and CDR2 YFSETQ. Written as DNA, the CDR3 is TGCGCCAGCAGCCCTACTACGGGGAAGGGGGCCACTGAAGCTTTCTTT. It specifies CASSPTTGKGATEAFF.

The chain links TRBV5-5 to TRBJ2-1, with D perhaps TRBD2 (6 bases). The CDR3 totals 15 residues. V was cut by 0 bases and J by 9 bases, with 16 bases left in between. Germline CDR1 is SGHKS and CDR2 is YYEKEE (reference sequence). The CDR3 here is CASSLGPPSAGEQFF. In nucleotides, the CDR3 is TGTGCCAGCAGCTTGGGGCCCCCTAGCGCTGGTGAGCAGTTCTTC.

This clonotype was counted between two and nine times. The J gene is TRBJ2-1, the V gene TRBV20-1, with D perhaps TRBD2 (6 bases). This CDR3 has 17 residues. Germline assignment: CDR1 DFQATT and CDR2 SNEGSKA (reference sequence). Trimming stripped 2 bases from V and 6 bases from J, with 23 bases between. The CDR3 nucleotides read TGCAGTGCTAGACACCACTTACGGGAGCTCCATCCCAATGAGCAGTTCTTC. It is translated as CSARHHLRELHPNEQFF.

The J gene is TRBJ2-1, the V gene TRBV6-1; no clear D. Per germline, CDR1 MNHNS and CDR2 SASEGT. The CDR3 totals 13 residues. V was clipped by 6 bases and J by 4 bases, with 10 bases between them. The CDR3 nucleotides are TGTGCCAGCAGCCTCAACGGGTACAATGAGCAGTTCTTC. It yields the protein CASSLNGYNEQFF.